The 19 T cell receptor beta chains reported below all come from one sample, sequenced in a study of identical twins. TCRdb reprocessed the 5' RACE reads via MiXCR and lists one record per CDR3 protein. This table has fewer than 450,000 distinct CDR3 sequences, approximately 8.7% appearing once. The specimen sequenced was naive T cells sorted from blood. All receptors come from a woman aged 45-59 years in good health.

The sample holds many counts of this clonotype. The chain uses TRBV7-9 and TRBJ1-3, with D unresolved. Germline V gene lookup returns CDR1 SEHNR and CDR2 FQNEAQ (reference sequence). Trimming took off 1 base at V and 4 bases at J, with 5 bases between the two ends. The CDR3 consists of 13 residues. The CDR3 coding sequence is TGTGCCAGCAGCTTAGGGATGGGAAACACCATATATTTT. Protein sequence: CASSLGMGNTIYF.

The table lists this clonotype with many counts. The chain employs TRBV4-2 and TRBJ2-1; TRBD2 agrees at 8 bases. Germline values: CDR1 LGHNA, CDR2 YNFKEQ. V trimming: 0 bases; J trimming: 8 bases; junction bases outside the gene matches: 6. The CDR3 consists of 15 residues. This chain's CDR3 is CASSQEREAVYEQFF. The DNA of the CDR3 is TGTGCCAGCAGCCAAGAGCGGGAGGCTGTTTATGAGCAGTTCTTC.

This clonotype has only a few counts. The chain employs TRBV5-6 and TRBJ2-3; the D gene is possibly TRBD2 (5 bases). Trimming took 4 bases from V and 10 from J, leaving 19 bases between them. Germline assignment: CDR1 SGHDT and CDR2 YYEEEE. This CDR3 is 14 amino acids long. CDR3 amino acids: CASSHTRSLGAQYF. In DNA form, the CDR3 reads TGTGCCAGCAGCCACACTAGAAGCCTCGGGGCGCAGTATTTT.

The chain is built from TRBV6-5 and TRBJ1-4; D might be TRBD1 (5 bases). CDR1 and CDR2 (germline): MNHEY, SVGAGI. The CDR3 length is 16 residues. V shed 1 base and J shed 0 bases, with 9 bases lying between them. Here the CDR3 reads CASSYWQGATNEKLFF. CDR3 DNA sequence: TGTGCCAGCAGTTACTGGCAGGGTGCAACTAATGAAAAACTGTTTTTT.

In its sample, this clonotype was seen a few times. The chain employs TRBV18 and TRBJ2-1; D remains ambiguous. This CDR3 spans 12 amino acids. Trimming cost V 3 bases and J 10 bases, with 10 bases left between them. Germline V lookup: CDR1 KGHSH, CDR2 LQKENI. CDR3 DNA sequence: TGTGCCAGCTCACCCGACCCCAGGGAGCAGTTCTTC. This encodes CASSPDPREQFF.

This clonotype has only a few counts. J is TRBJ2-1 and V is TRBV27; perhaps TRBD1 as D (5 bases). The length of the CDR3 is 14 residues. Germline values: CDR1 MNHEY, CDR2 SMNVEV (reference sequence). Trimming left V 4 bases short and J 8 bases short, with 15 bases between. The CDR3 DNA is TGTGCCAGCAGTTCTGTCAGGGTAGGGTATGAGCAGTTCTTC. Encoded protein: CASSSVRVGYEQFF.

This clonotype was picked up a small number of times. CDR3 nucleotides: TGTGCCAGCAGCGGGACAGTCTCCTACGAGCAGTACGTC. It specifies CASSGTVSYEQYV. The rearrangement uses TRBV7-9 and TRBJ2-7, with TRBD1 matching over 7 bases. CDR3 size: 13 residues. Germline V gives CDR1 SEHNR, CDR2 FQNEAQ (reference sequence). V was pared by 5 bases and J by 0 bases, with 1 base of the junction left unmatched.

This clonotype was seen more than once but under ten times. The chain recombines TRBV5-4 with TRBJ1-1; D possibly corresponds to TRBD1 (6 bases). Trimming took off 0 bases at V and 4 bases at J, with 13 bases between the two ends. Germline V CDR1 and CDR2: SGHNT, YYREEE (reference sequence). This CDR3 is built from 15 residues. The CDR3 coding sequence is TGTGCCAGCAGCTTGGAAAATAGGGGGGCCACTGAAGCTTTCTTT. Translated, it gives CASSLENRGATEAFF.

The V call is TRBV19, the J call TRBJ2-1, with 13 bases identical to TRBD2. In germline, CDR1 is LNHDA, CDR2 SQIVND (reference sequence). V shed 8 bases and J 0 bases; nucleotides not matched to a gene: 16. The CDR3 sequence is 20 residues long. The CDR3 sequence: CASQTRWTSGSRSSYNEQFF. For the CDR3, the DNA is TGTGCCAGTCAGACTCGATGGACTAGCGGGAGTAGGAGCTCCTACAATGAGCAGTTCTTC.

The table lists this clonotype with many counts. The J gene is TRBJ2-1, the V gene TRBV24-1, with TRBD2 matching 11 bases. The CDR3 has 16 amino acids. Germline values: CDR1 KGHDR, CDR2 SFDVKD. V shed 4 bases, J shed 3 bases, and the junction held 4 bases outside the gene matches. The CDR3 reads CATSDLGLAGYNEQFF. The CDR3 DNA is TGTGCCACCAGTGACTTAGGACTAGCGGGCTACAATGAGCAGTTCTTC.

This clonotype was counted a few times. This chain connects TRBV20-1 to TRBJ2-5; D is undetermined. Trimming took 7 bases from V and 8 from J, leaving 11 bases between them. Germline V lookup: CDR1 DFQATT, CDR2 SNEGSKA (reference sequence). The CDR3 has 10 residues. The CDR3 here is CSGLYGTQYF. The CDR3, as DNA: TGCAGTGGACTGTACGGTACCCAGTACTTC.

The chain couples TRBV6-2 or TRBV6-3 to TRBJ2-5, with D perhaps TRBD2 (6 bases). Trimming stripped 5 bases from V and 5 bases from J, with 12 bases between. The CDR3 runs to 13 residues. Germline loops: CDR1 MNHEY, CDR2 SVGEGT. The CDR3 DNA follows: TGTGCCAGCAGTCTAGCGTGGAGGGAGACCCAGTACTTC. Its translation: CASSLAWRETQYF.

The V call is TRBV5-1, the J call TRBJ2-5; TRBD1 aligns across 10 bases. The CDR3 loop spans 17 amino acids. CDR1 is SGHRS and CDR2 is YFSETQ in the germline V gene. The trim removed 2 bases at V and 2 bases at J, leaving 9 bases unmatched. CDR3 loop: CASSFFGTGETQETQYF. The CDR3, as DNA: TGCGCCAGCAGCTTTTTTGGGACAGGGGAAACTCAAGAGACCCAGTACTTC.

This clonotype was seen only a few times. The V gene is TRBV5-6, the J gene TRBJ2-7; D is undetermined. The CDR3 is 15 residues long. V was cut by 4 bases and J by 0 bases, with 14 bases left in between. Per germline, CDR1 SGHDT and CDR2 YYEEEE. For the CDR3, the DNA is TGTGCCAGCAGCCTTTTCCAGGCCGTCTCCTACGAGCAGTACTTC. This encodes CASSLFQAVSYEQYF.

The chain carries TRBV27 and TRBJ2-7; no definite D call. Germline assignment: CDR1 MNHEY and CDR2 SMNVEV (reference sequence). The CDR3 is made up of 13 amino acids. V lost 3 bases and J lost 2, with 8 bases in between. CDR3 sequence (DNA): TGTGCCAGCAGTTTCTCGCAGGCCTACGAGCAGTACTTC. Translating gives CASSFSQAYEQYF.

The V call is TRBV6-5, the J call TRBJ2-1, with 8 positions matching TRBD1. The CDR3 has 14 amino acids. Germline V gene data show CDR1 as MNHEY and CDR2 as SVGAGI. Germline trimming cut 2 bases from V and 6 bases from J; bases unmatched to any gene: 3. The DNA for the CDR3 is TGTGCCAGCAGTTACGGACAGGGTTTCAATGAGCAGTTCTTC. Its protein is CASSYGQGFNEQFF.

The rearrangement joins TRBV3-1 to TRBJ1-1, with a tentative D call TRBD1 (6 bases). Trimming cost V 1 base and J 7 bases, with 16 bases left between them. The CDR3 sequence is 15 residues long. Germline lookup yields CDR1 LGHDT and CDR2 YNNKEL (reference sequence). The CDR3 sequence: CASSQVLSGAIEAFF. The CDR3 DNA is TGTGCCAGCAGCCAAGTATTGTCAGGGGCGATTGAAGCTTTCTTT.

The table lists this clonotype with a few counts. This rearrangement joins TRBV12-3 or TRBV12-4 to TRBJ1-1, with 7 bases identical to TRBD1. V lost 6 bases, J lost 0 bases, and 7 bases stayed unmatched. This CDR3 spans 15 amino acids. The CDR3 DNA reads TGTGCCAGCAGCCGAGGGGGCCACATGAACACTGAAGCTTTCTTT. This codes for CASSRGGHMNTEAFF.

This clonotype was seen a few times. The CDR3 reads CASGGVGHEQYF. The CDR3 DNA follows: TGTGCCAGCGGAGGGGTGGGGCACGAGCAGTACTTC. This rearrangement joins TRBV12-3 or TRBV12-4 to TRBJ2-7; D is possibly TRBD2 (6 bases). The CDR3 is 12 residues long. The germline V and J ends were trimmed by 8 bases and 5 bases, with 13 bases remaining between them.